This TCR beta chain was identified during a study of blood T cell repertoires in COVID-19. The V end was cut by 5 bases, the J end by 6 bases, with 17 bases between. The CDR3 has 15 amino acids. Germline V gives CDR1 SEHNR, CDR2 FQNEAQ (reference sequence). This clone was recorded once. TCRdb's table, derived via immunoSEQ multiplex PCR, lists solely in-frame clones and lacks some. Here the sample spans some 180,000 clones, roughly 79% being singletons. This sequence originates from a woman in her 40s with COVID-19, enrolled during active disease. The rearrangement uses TRBV7-9 and TRBJ1-5, with D possibly being TRBD1 (6 bases). Material for sequencing was peripheral blood. CDR3 sequence reads: CASSPGGPPGQPQHF. The CDR3 nucleotides are TGTGCCAGCAGCCCCGGGGGGCCACCAGGTCAGCCCCAGCATTTT.